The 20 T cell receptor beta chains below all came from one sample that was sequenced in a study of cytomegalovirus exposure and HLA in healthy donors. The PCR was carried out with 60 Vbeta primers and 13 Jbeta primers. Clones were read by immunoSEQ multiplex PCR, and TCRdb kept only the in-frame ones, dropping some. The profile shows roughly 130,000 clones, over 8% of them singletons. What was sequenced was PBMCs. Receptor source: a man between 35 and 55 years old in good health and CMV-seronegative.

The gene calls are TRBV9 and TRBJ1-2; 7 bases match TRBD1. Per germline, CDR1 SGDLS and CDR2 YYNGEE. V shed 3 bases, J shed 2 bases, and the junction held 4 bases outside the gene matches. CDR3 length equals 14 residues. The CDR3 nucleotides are TGTGCCAGCAGCGACGGGACAGAAAACTATGGCTACACCTTC. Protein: CASSDGTENYGYTF.

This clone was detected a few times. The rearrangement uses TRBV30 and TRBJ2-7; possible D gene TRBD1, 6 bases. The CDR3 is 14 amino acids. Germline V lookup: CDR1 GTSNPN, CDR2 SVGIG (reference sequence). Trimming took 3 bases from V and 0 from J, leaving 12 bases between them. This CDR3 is CAWSWGHNSYEQYF. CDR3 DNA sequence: TGTGCCTGGAGCTGGGGACACAACTCCTACGAGCAGTACTTC.

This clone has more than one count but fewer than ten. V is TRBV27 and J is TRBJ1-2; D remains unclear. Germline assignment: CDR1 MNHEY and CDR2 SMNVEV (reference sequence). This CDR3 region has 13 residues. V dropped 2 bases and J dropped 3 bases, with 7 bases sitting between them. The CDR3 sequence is CASSLMGHYGYTF. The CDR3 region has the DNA TGTGCCAGCAGTTTAATGGGCCACTATGGCTACACCTTC.

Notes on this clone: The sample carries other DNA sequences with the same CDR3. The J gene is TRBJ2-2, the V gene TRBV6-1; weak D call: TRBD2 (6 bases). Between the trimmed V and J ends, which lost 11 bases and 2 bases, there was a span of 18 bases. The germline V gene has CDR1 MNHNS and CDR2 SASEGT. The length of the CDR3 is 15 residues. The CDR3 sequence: CAGGTGRANTGELFF. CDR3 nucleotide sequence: TGTGCCGGCGGGACGGGCAGAGCCAACACCGGGGAGCTGTTTTTT.

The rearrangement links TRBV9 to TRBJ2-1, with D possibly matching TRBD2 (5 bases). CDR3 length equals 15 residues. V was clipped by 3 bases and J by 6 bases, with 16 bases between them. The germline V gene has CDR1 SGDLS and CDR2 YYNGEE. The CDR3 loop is CASSGLLGAGNEQFF. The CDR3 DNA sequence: TGTGCCAGCAGCGGATTACTAGGCGCGGGCAATGAGCAGTTCTTC.

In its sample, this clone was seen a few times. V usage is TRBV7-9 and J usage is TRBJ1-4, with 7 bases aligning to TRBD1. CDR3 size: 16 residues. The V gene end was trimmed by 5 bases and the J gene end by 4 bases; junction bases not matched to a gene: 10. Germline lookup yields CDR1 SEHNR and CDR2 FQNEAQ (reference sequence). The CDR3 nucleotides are TGTGCCAGCAGCCTAAAGAGGGGGCAGAGTAATGAAAAACTGTTTTTT. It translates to CASSLKRGQSNEKLFF. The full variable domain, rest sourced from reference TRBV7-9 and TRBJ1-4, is DTGVSQNPRHKITKRGQNVTFRCDPISEHNRLYWYRQTLGQGPEFLTYFQNEAQLEKSRLLSDRFSAERPKGSFSTLEIQRTEQGDSAMYLCASSLKRGQSNEKLFFGSGTQLSVL.

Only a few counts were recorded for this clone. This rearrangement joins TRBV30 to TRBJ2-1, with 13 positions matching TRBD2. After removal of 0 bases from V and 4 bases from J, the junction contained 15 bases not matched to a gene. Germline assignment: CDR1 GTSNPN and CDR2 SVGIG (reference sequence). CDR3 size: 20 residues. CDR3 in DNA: TGTGCCTGGAGTGTACTCTCTCGGAGACTAGCGGGGGGCAGGTACAATGAGCAGTTCTTC. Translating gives CAWSVLSRRLAGGRYNEQFF.

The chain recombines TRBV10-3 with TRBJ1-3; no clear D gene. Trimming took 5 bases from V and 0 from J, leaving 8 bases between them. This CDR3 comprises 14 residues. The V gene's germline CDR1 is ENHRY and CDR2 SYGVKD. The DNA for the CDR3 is TGTGCCATCAGTTCGGAGCTCTCTGGAAACACCATATATTTT. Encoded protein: CAISSELSGNTIYF.

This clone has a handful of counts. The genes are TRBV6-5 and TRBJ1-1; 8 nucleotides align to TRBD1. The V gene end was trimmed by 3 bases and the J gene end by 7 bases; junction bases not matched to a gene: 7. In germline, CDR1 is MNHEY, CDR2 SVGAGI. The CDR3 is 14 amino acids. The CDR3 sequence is CASSYNTGQGEAFF. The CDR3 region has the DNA TGTGCCAGCAGTTATAACACCGGACAGGGTGAAGCTTTCTTT.

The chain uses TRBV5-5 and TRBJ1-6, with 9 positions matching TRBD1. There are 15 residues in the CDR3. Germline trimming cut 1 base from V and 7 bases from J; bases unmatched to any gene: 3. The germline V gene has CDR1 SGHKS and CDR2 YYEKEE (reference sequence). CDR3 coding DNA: TGTGCCAGCAGCTTGCCCGGGACAGGGAATTCACCCCTCCACTTT. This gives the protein CASSLPGTGNSPLHF.

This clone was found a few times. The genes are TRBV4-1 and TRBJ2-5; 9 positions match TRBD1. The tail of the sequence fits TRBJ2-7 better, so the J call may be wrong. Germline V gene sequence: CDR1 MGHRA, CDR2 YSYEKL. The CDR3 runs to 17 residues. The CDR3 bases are TGCGCCAGCAGCCAAGTGCACAGGGGGCGGTCCTCCTACGAGCAGTACTTC. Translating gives CASSQVHRGRSSYEQYF.

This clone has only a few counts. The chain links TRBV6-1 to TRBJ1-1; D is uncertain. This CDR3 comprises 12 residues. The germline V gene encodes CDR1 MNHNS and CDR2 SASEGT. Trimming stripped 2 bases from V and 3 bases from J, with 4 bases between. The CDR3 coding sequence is TGTGCCAGCAGTGAACGAGACACTGAAGCTTTCTTT. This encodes CASSERDTEAFF.

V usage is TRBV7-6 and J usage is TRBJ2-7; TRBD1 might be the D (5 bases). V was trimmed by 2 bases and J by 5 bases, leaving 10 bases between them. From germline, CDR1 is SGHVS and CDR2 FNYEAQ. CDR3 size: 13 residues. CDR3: CASSLQGSDEQYF. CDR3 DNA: TGTGCCAGCAGCTTACAGGGAAGTGACGAGCAGTACTTC.

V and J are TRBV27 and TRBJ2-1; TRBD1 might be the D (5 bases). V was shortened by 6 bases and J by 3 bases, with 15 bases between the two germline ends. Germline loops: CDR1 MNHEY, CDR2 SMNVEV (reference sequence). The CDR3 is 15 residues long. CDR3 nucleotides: TGTGCCAGCAGACCAGGGTCTTCCCACTACAATGAGCAGTTCTTC. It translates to CASRPGSSHYNEQFF.

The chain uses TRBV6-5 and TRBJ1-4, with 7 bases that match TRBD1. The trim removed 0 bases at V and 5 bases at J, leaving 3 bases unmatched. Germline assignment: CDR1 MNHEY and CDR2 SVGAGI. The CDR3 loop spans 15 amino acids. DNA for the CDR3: TGTGCCAGCAGTTACTCAGCAGGGGGAAATGAAAAACTGTTTTTT. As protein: CASSYSAGGNEKLFF.

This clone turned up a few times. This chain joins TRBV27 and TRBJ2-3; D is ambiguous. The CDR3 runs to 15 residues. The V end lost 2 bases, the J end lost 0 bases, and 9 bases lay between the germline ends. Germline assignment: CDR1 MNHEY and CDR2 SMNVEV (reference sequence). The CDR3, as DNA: TGTGCCAGCAGTTTAAGCTACCGTAGCACAGATACGCAGTATTTT. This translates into CASSLSYRSTDTQYF.

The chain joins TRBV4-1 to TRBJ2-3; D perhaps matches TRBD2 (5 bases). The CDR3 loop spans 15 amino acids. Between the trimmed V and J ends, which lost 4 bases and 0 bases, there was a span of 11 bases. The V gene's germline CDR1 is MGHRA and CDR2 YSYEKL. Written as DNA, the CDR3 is TGCGCCAGCAGCCTCGTAGCGAGTAGCACAGATACGCAGTATTTT. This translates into CASSLVASSTDTQYF.

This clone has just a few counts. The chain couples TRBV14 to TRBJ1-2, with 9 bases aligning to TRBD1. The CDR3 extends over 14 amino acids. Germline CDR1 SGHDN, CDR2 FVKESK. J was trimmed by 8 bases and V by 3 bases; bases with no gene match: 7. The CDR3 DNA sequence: TGTGCCAGCAGCCATAATACCGGGACAGGGGGCTACACCTTC. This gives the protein CASSHNTGTGGYTF.

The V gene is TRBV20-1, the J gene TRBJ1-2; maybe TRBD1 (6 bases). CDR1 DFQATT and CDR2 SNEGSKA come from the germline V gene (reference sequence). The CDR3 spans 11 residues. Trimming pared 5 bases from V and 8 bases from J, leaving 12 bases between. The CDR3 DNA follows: TGCAGTGCTCGGACAGTATCCGGCTACACCTTC. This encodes CSARTVSGYTF.

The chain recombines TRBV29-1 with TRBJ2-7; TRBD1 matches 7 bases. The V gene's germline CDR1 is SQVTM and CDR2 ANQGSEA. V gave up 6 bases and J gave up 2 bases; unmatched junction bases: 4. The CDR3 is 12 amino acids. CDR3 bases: TGCAGCGTAAGGGACAGTACCTACGAGCAGTACTTC. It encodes CSVRDSTYEQYF.